These 14 T cell receptor beta chains were all obtained from the same sample, sequenced in a study of blood T cell repertoires in COVID-19. Clones were sequenced by immunoSEQ multiplex PCR, and TCRdb holds only the in-frame ones, with some missing. The sample shows some 350,000 clones, 90% of them seen only once. Sequencing input: peripheral blood. These receptor sequences come from a young man with active or convalescent COVID-19.

The gene calls are TRBV7-9 and TRBJ2-5; perhaps TRBD1 as D (8 bases). The germline V gene has CDR1 SEHNR and CDR2 FQNEAQ (reference sequence). V was trimmed by 2 bases and J by 5 bases, leaving 18 bases between them. This CDR3 comprises 16 residues. The CDR3 here is CASSLTHRGRVETQYF. The CDR3 region has the DNA TGTGCCAGCAGCTTAACTCACAGGGGGAGGGTGGAGACCCAGTACTTC.

The chain has TRBV28 and TRBJ1-1; TRBD1 is a possible D gene (6 bases). Germline-derived CDR1 and CDR2 are MDHEN and SYDVKM. The V end was cut by 5 bases, the J end by 4 bases, with 14 bases between. CDR3 length: 14 amino acids. CDR3 sequence reads: CASSELGAGTEAFF. The CDR3 DNA sequence: TGTGCCAGCAGTGAATTGGGGGCCGGCACTGAAGCTTTCTTT.

As concerns this clone: Other DNA variants within this sample encode the same CDR3. The chain couples TRBV2 to TRBJ2-1; weak D call: TRBD1 (6 bases). The germline gives CDR1 SNHLY, CDR2 FYNNEI. The CDR3 spans 16 residues. Trimming cost V 6 bases and J 0 bases, with 15 bases left between them. The CDR3 nucleotides read TGTGCCAGCAGCGAGCTCAGGGGAAGCTCCTACAATGAGCAGTTCTTC. It specifies CASSELRGSSYNEQFF.

This sequence joins TRBV28 and TRBJ1-2; 7 bases are a match to TRBD1. After removal of 1 base from V and 8 bases from J, the junction contained 7 bases not matched to a gene. CDR1 is MDHEN and CDR2 is SYDVKM in the germline V gene. This CDR3 is built from 14 residues. The CDR3 loop reads CASSLLKGARGYTF. CDR3 nucleotide sequence: TGTGCCAGCAGTTTATTGAAGGGGGCGCGGGGCTACACCTTC.

This clone was seen only a few times. This chain connects TRBV14 to TRBJ1-2; TRBD1 is a possible D gene (5 bases). The CDR3 is 13 amino acids. V gave up 6 bases and J gave up 7 bases, with 15 bases separating them. Germline CDR1 reads SGHDN; CDR2 reads FVKESK. This chain's CDR3 is CASRPGGVLGYTF. In DNA form, the CDR3 reads TGTGCCAGCAGACCCGGAGGGGTTCTTGGCTACACCTTC.

The V gene is TRBV5-6, the J gene TRBJ1-3, with a weak D call TRBD1 (6 bases). V lost 3 bases and J 11 bases, leaving 24 bases between the germline ends. Per the germline V gene, CDR1 is SGHDT and CDR2 is YYEEEE. This CDR3 contains 16 residues. The CDR3 is CASSSTYRTEVIAIYF. Here the CDR3 DNA reads TGTGCCAGCAGCTCCACATACCGGACAGAAGTAATCGCCATATATTTT.

The V call is TRBV25-1, the J call TRBJ2-1; 8 nucleotides line up with TRBD2. J was trimmed by 3 bases and V by 6 bases; bases with no gene match: 4. Germline CDR1 and CDR2: MGHDK and SYGVNS. CDR3 length: 14 amino acids. The CDR3 protein is CASSGRDRYNEQFF. DNA of the CDR3: TGTGCCAGCAGCGGGAGGGACCGCTACAATGAGCAGTTCTTC.

The rearrangement links TRBV7-9 to TRBJ1-2, with D maybe TRBD1 (6 bases). V lost 4 bases and J 4 bases, leaving 16 bases between the germline ends. Germline V gene lookup returns CDR1 SEHNR and CDR2 FQNEAQ (reference sequence). The CDR3 loop spans 15 amino acids. The CDR3 DNA is TGTGCCAGCAGCTCAAGAGCAGGGGCCCCCTATGGCTACACCTTC. The encoded protein is CASSSRAGAPYGYTF. Full variable domain (missing parts from reference TRBV7-9 and TRBJ1-2): DTGVSQNPRHKITKRGQNVTFRCDPISEHNRLYWYRQTLGQGPEFLTYFQNEAQLEKSRLLSDRFSAERPKGSFSTLEIQRTEQGDSAMYLCASSSRAGAPYGYTFGSGTRLTVV.

The V call is TRBV7-9, the J call TRBJ2-7, with TRBD2 matching 9 bases. J lost 4 bases, V lost 5 bases, and 15 bases had no gene match. CDR3 length: 17 amino acids. CDR1 and CDR2 (germline): SEHNR, FQNEAQ (reference sequence). CDR3 protein: CASSPPGRASGAYEQYF. Written as DNA, the CDR3 is TGTGCCAGCAGCCCCCCCGGACGCGCTAGCGGGGCGTACGAGCAGTACTTC.

The genes are TRBV9 and TRBJ2-2; 8 bases fit TRBD1. V lost 3 bases, J lost 1 base, and 14 bases stayed unmatched. The CDR3 consists of 19 residues. Germline CDR1 SGDLS, CDR2 YYNGEE. The CDR3 nucleotides read TGTGCCAGCAGCGCAGACAGGGGCGCAAAGAAACGGAACACCGGGGAGCTGTTTTTT. Translating it yields CASSADRGAKKRNTGELFF.

V gene TRBV28 combines with J gene TRBJ1-2; D gene uncertain. The CDR3 has 16 amino acids. Trimming left V 7 bases short and J 1 base short, with 19 bases between. Germline V gene sequence: CDR1 MDHEN, CDR2 SYDVKM. The CDR3 DNA reads as TGTGCCAGCAAGCCAGCGGGTCCCAATTTTAACTATGGCTACACCTTC. Protein: CASKPAGPNFNYGYTF.

CDR3 sequence: CASRPYGPSPLHF. Here the CDR3 DNA reads TGTGCCAGCAGGCCCTATGGGCCTTCACCCCTCCACTTT. The chain has TRBV28 and TRBJ1-6; D not certain. CDR1 and CDR2 from the germline V gene are MDHEN and SYDVKM. This CDR3 contains 13 residues. Trimming cost V 6 bases and J 9 bases, with 12 bases left between them.

The chain joins TRBV7-3 to TRBJ1-1; D is undetermined. CDR3 length equals 15 residues. Trimming stripped 1 base from V and 1 base from J, with 10 bases between. Germline CDR1 is SGHTA and CDR2 is FQGTGA. The CDR3: CASSLIPARNTEAFF. CDR3 nucleotides: TGTGCCAGCAGCTTAATCCCTGCGAGGAACACTGAAGCTTTCTTT.

The chain employs TRBV6-6 and TRBJ1-5; D ambiguous. CDR3 length equals 15 residues. V was pared by 0 bases and J by 4 bases, with 10 bases between. Germline loops: CDR1 MNHNY, CDR2 SVGAGI (reference sequence). CDR3 sequence reads: CASSYSRTGNQPQHF. Written as DNA, the CDR3 is TGTGCCAGCAGTTACTCCCGGACTGGAAATCAGCCCCAGCATTTT.